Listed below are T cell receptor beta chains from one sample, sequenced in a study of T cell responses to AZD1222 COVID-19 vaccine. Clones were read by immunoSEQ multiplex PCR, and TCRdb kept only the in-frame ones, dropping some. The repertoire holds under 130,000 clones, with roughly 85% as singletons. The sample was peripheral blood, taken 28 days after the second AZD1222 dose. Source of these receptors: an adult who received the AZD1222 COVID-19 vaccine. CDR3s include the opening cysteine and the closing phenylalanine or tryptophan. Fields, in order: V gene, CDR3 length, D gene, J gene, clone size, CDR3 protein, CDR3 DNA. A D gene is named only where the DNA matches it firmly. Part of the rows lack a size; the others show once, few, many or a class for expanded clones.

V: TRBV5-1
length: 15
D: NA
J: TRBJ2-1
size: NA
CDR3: CASTLDSSSYNEQFF
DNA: TGCGCCAGCACCCTTGACTCGAGCTCCTACAATGAGCAGTTCTTC

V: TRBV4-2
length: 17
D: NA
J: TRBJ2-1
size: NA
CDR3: CASSQIIGSVSLNEQFF
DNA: TGTGCCAGCAGCCAAATAATAGGTAGCGTCAGCCTCAATGAGCAGTTCTTC

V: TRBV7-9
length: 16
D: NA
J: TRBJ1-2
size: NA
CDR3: CASSLTPQPSGRGYTF
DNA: TGTGCCAGCAGCCTAACTCCCCAGCCAAGCGGGCGGGGCTACACCTTC

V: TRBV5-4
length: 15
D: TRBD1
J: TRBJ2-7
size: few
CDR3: CASSHRDRGGDEQYF
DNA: TGTGCCAGCAGCCACCGGGACAGGGGGGGCGACGAGCAGTACTTC

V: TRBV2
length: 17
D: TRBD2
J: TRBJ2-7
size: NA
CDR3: CASSGIREGYWGGEQYF
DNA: TGTGCCAGCAGTGGTATACGGGAAGGGTATTGGGGAGGGGAGCAGTACTTC

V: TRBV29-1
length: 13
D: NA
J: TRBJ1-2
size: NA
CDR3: CSVVPGPTRGYTF
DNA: TGCAGCGTTGTTCCGGGCCCCACTCGTGGCTACACCTTC

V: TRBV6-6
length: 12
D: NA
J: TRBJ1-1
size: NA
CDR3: CASSYVGTEAFF
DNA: TGTGCCAGCAGTTACGTTGGGACTGAAGCTTTCTTT

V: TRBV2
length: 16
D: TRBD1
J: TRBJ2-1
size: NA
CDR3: CASSELGRGLYNEQFF
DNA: TGTGCCAGCAGTGAACTCGGCAGGGGGCTATACAATGAGCAGTTCTTC

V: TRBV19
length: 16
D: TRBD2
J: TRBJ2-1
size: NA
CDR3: CASSKRTSGLMNEQFF
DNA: TGTGCCAGTAGTAAAAGGACTAGCGGTCTAATGAATGAGCAGTTCTTC

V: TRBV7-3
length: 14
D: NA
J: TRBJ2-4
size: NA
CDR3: CASSLGSPPGIQYF
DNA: TGTGCCAGCAGCTTAGGGAGCCCACCAGGCATTCAGTACTTC

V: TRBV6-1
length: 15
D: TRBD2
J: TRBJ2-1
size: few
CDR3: CASSEAQSGSNEQFF
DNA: TGTGCCAGCAGTGAAGCGCAGAGCGGGAGTAATGAGCAGTTCTTC

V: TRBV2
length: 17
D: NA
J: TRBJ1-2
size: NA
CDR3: CASRSIGQLHPFYGYTF
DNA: TGTGCCAGCAGAAGTATAGGACAGCTTCACCCTTTCTATGGCTACACCTTC

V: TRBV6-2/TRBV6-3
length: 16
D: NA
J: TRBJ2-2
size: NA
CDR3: CASSQLGGSNTGELFF
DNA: TGTGCCAGCAGTCAGCTTGGGGGCTCGAACACCGGGGAGCTGTTTTTT

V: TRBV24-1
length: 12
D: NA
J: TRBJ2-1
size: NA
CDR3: CATSESGNEQFF
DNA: TGTGCCACCAGTGAAAGCGGGAATGAGCAGTTCTTC

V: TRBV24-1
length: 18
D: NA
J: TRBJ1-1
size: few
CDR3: CATSDFPIEPSTNTEAFF
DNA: TGTGCCACCAGTGATTTCCCGATAGAGCCCTCTACGAACACTGAAGCTTTCTTT

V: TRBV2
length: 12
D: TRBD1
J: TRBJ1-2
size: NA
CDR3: CASDGQVDGYTF
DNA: TGTGCCTCCGACGGACAGGTGGATGGCTACACCTTC

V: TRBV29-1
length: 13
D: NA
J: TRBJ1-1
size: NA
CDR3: CSVGGRTATEAFF
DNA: TGCAGCGTGGGGGGGAGGACAGCCACTGAAGCTTTCTTT

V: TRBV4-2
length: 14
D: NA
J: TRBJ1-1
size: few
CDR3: CASSQADKNTEAFF
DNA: TGTGCCAGCAGCCAAGCTGACAAGAACACTGAAGCTTTCTTT

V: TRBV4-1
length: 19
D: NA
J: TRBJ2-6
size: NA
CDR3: CASSQVRAGDDSGANVLTF
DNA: TGCGCCAGCAGCCAAGTTAGGGCAGGGGATGACTCTGGGGCCAACGTCCTGACTTTC

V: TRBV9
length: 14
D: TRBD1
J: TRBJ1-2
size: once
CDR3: CASSVEQGGYGYTF
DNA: TGTGCCAGCAGCGTAGAGCAGGGGGGGTATGGCTACACCTTC

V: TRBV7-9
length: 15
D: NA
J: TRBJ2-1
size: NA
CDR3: CASSSDRSSYNEQFF
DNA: TGTGCCAGCAGCAGTGACAGGAGCTCCTACAATGAGCAGTTCTTC

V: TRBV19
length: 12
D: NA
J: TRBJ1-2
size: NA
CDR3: CASSISGAGYTF
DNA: TGTGCCAGTAGTATTTCTGGGGCTGGCTACACCTTC

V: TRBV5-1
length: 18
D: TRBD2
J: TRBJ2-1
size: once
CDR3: CASSLVPGLASFGNEQFF
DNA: TGCGCCAGCAGCTTGGTTCCGGGACTAGCCTCATTCGGGAATGAGCAGTTCTTC

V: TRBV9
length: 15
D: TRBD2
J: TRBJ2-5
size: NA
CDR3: CASSGRTSGQETQYF
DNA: TGTGCCAGCAGCGGGAGGACTAGCGGGCAAGAGACCCAGTACTTC

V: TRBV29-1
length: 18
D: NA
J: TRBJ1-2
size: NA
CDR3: CSVDNMGQGGNRGYGYTF
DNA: TGCAGCGTTGACAATATGGGGCAGGGTGGGAACCGTGGGTATGGCTACACCTTC

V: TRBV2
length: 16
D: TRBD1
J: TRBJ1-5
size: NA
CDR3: CASLASWTGGSQPQHF
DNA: TGTGCCAGCCTCGCTTCTTGGACAGGGGGCAGTCAGCCCCAGCATTTT

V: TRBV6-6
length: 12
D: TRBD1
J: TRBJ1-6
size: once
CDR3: CASRVRGDPLHF
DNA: TGTGCCAGCAGGGTCAGGGGGGACCCCCTCCACTTT

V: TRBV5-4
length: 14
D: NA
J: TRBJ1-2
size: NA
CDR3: CASSLGQEIYGYTF
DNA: TGTGCCAGCAGCTTGGGTCAGGAGATCTATGGCTACACCTTC

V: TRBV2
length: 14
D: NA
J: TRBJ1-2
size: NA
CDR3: CASSERGQTYGYTF
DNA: TGTGCCAGCAGTGAAAGGGGCCAGACCTATGGCTACACCTTC

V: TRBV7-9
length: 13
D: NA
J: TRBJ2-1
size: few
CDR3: CASSDPLADEQFF
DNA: TGTGCCAGCAGCGATCCATTAGCGGATGAGCAGTTCTTC

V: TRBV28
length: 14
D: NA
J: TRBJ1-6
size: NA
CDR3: CASSLMRWNSPLHF
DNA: TGTGCCAGCAGTTTAATGCGGTGGAATTCACCCCTCCACTTT

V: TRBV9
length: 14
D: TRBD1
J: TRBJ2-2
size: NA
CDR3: CASTDRGNTGELFF
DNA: TGTGCCAGTACGGACAGGGGGAACACCGGGGAGCTGTTTTTT

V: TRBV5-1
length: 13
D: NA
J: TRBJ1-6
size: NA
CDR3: CASSLSDSSPLHF
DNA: TGCGCCAGCAGCTTATCGGACTCTTCACCCCTCCACTTT

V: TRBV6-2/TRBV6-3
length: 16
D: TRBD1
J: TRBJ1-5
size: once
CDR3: CASSFYGQGAYQPQHF
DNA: TGTGCCAGCAGTTTCTACGGACAGGGGGCCTATCAGCCCCAGCATTTT

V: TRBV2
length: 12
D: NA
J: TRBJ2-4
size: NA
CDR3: CASSEGGNIQYF
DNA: TGTGCCAGCAGTGAAGGGGGTAACATTCAGTACTTC

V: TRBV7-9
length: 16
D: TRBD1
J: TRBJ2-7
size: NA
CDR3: CASSLIPGQVPYEQYF
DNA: TGTGCCAGCAGCTTAATTCCGGGACAGGTTCCCTACGAGCAGTACTTC